The 10 T cell receptor beta chains reported below all come from one sample, sequenced in a study of control samples from healthy donors and cancer patients. Data came from immunoSEQ multiplex PCR; TCRdb stores just in-frame clones and leaves some out. The sample includes some 110,000 clones, approximately 90% of them seen just once. The material sequenced was PBMCs. Receptors were obtained from a woman aged 45-60 years with colorectal cancer.

V gene TRBV5-1 combines with J gene TRBJ1-4, with D unresolved. Looked up from germline, CDR1 is SGHRS and CDR2 is YFSETQ. Trimming removed 4 bases at V and 8 bases at J, with 9 bases between. The CDR3 has 12 amino acids. CDR3 loop: CASSITREKLFF. DNA of the CDR3: TGCGCCAGCAGCATAACAAGGGAAAAACTGTTTTTT. The complete variable domain, with remaining parts taken from reference TRBV5-1 and TRBJ1-4, reads KAGVTQTPRYLIKTRGQQVTLSCSPISGHRSVSWYQQTPGQGLQFLFEYFSETQRNKGNFPGRFSGRQFSNSRSEMNVSTLELGDSALYLCASSITREKLFFGSGTQLSVL.

This clone occurred once. CDR3 coding DNA: TGTGCCAGCAGCTTGGCGGGGGGGAGCCCCAATGAGCAGTTCTTC. Protein product: CASSLAGGSPNEQFF. The gene calls are TRBV5-4 and TRBJ2-1, with 8 bases identical to TRBD2. Germline-derived CDR1 and CDR2 are SGHNT and YYREEE (reference sequence). The CDR3 length is 15 residues. The V segment lost 0 bases and the J segment 6 bases; nucleotides outside the gene matches: 5.

This clone was detected once. The CDR3 spells CASSFSGGAYNEQFF. In nucleotides, the CDR3 is TGCGCCAGCAGCTTTAGCGGGGGGGCCTACAATGAGCAGTTCTTC. This chain joins TRBV5-1 and TRBJ2-1; 11 bases are a match to TRBD2. V lost 2 bases and J lost 2; bases outside the gene matches: 0. Germline CDR1 is SGHRS and CDR2 is YFSETQ. The CDR3 has 15 amino acids.

The V gene is TRBV19, the J gene TRBJ1-2; D possibly corresponds to TRBD1 (5 bases). Trimming pared 5 bases from V and 6 bases from J, leaving 13 bases between. The CDR3 consists of 13 residues. Germline V gene lookup returns CDR1 LNHDA and CDR2 SQIVND (reference sequence). CDR3 sequence reads: CASSPGGAHGYTF. CDR3 nucleotides: TGTGCCAGTAGTCCCGGGGGAGCCCATGGCTACACCTTC.

The rearrangement links TRBV2 to TRBJ1-3; D gene unclear. The germline V gene encodes CDR1 SNHLY and CDR2 FYNNEI. CDR3 length: 14 residues. V was clipped by 7 bases and J by 0 bases, with 10 bases between them. The CDR3 DNA sequence: TGTGCCAGCATGATTCTGATCTCTGGAAACACCATATATTTT. Translating gives CASMILISGNTIYF. Filled out from reference TRBV2 and TRBJ1-3, the complete variable domain reads EPEVTQTPSHQVTQMGQEVILRCVPISNHLYFYWYRQILGQKVEFLVSFYNNEISEKSEIFDDQFSVERPDGSNFTLKIRSTKLEDSAMYFCASMILISGNTIYFGEGSWLTVV.

The genes are TRBV10-3 and TRBJ2-6; D gene ambiguous. This CDR3 comprises 16 residues. CDR1 ENHRY and CDR2 SYGVKD come from the germline V gene. The V end was cut by 8 bases, the J end by 3 bases, with 17 bases between. The CDR3: CAIPAAPRNGANVLTF. CDR3 bases: TGTGCCATCCCCGCGGCGCCGAGGAATGGGGCCAACGTCCTGACTTTC.

V gene TRBV6-2 or TRBV6-3 combines with J gene TRBJ2-7; D not certain. Trimming took 2 bases from V and 4 from J, leaving 18 bases between them. The CDR3 is 16 amino acids. Germline assignment: CDR1 MNHEY and CDR2 SVGEGT. The CDR3 DNA reads as TGTGCCAGCAGTTACCGCCTTGGGTCAGTCGCTTACGAGCAGTACTTC. This translates into CASSYRLGSVAYEQYF.

The chain combines TRBV28 with TRBJ2-1; 12 bases agree with TRBD2. The CDR3 runs 16 residues. The V gene's germline CDR1 is MDHEN and CDR2 SYDVKM. V shed 2 bases, J shed 4 bases, and the junction held 3 bases outside the gene matches. For the CDR3, the DNA is TGTGCCAGCAGTTTAGGGACTAGCGGGCGTTACAATGAGCAGTTCTTC. Translation: CASSLGTSGRYNEQFF. The entire variable domain, with the rest obtained from reference TRBV28 and TRBJ2-1, is as follows: DVKVTQSSRYLVKRTGEKVFLECVQDMDHENMFWYRQDPGLGLRLIYFSYDVKMKEKGDIPEGYSVSREKKERFSLILESASTNQTSMYLCASSLGTSGRYNEQFFGPGTRLTVL.

This chain connects TRBV15 to TRBJ1-2, with D possibly matching TRBD1 (5 bases). The CDR3 covers 15 residues. V shed 0 bases and J shed 6 bases, with 14 bases lying between them. Germline CDR1 is LNHNV and CDR2 is YYDKDF (reference sequence). In nucleotides, the CDR3 is TGTGCCACCAGCAGAGATCCAGGGAGAGGAGATGGCTACACCTTC. Translated: CATSRDPGRGDGYTF.

The chain combines TRBV2 with TRBJ1-1, with D hard to call. Germline CDR1 and CDR2: SNHLY and FYNNEI. The V end was cut by 1 base, the J end by 4 bases, with 13 bases between. The CDR3 sequence is 15 residues long. CDR3 protein: CASSEEGYEITEAFF. The CDR3, as DNA: TGTGCCAGCAGTGAAGAGGGATACGAGATCACTGAAGCTTTCTTT.